These 15 T cell receptor beta chains were sequenced from one sample in a study of blood T cell repertoires in COVID-19. Produced via immunoSEQ multiplex PCR; TCRdb's table is partial and in-frame only. This sample has more than 150,000 clones; 84% occur once, and the top ten carry 11% to 15%. Sequencing input: peripheral blood. The source of these receptors is a man between 18 and 29 years old with active or convalescent COVID-19.

In its sample, this clone was seen once. The chain joins TRBV7-6 to TRBJ2-2; perhaps TRBD2 as D (7 bases). CDR1 SGHVS and CDR2 FNYEAQ come from the germline V gene. The CDR3 totals 16 residues. Between the trimmed V and J ends, which lost 1 base and 4 bases, there was a span of 13 bases. The CDR3 DNA reads as TGTGCCAGCAGCTTAGTGGGGGGGCTCGTCACCGGGGAGCTGTTTTTT. Amino acids: CASSLVGGLVTGELFF.

V and J are TRBV7-9 and TRBJ1-2; tentative D call: TRBD1 (5 bases). Trimming removed 2 bases at V and 4 bases at J, with 11 bases between. Germline lookup yields CDR1 SEHNR and CDR2 FQNEAQ (reference sequence). This CDR3 has 14 residues. The CDR3, as DNA: TGTGCCAGCAGCTTAAGGGCAGGGCTCTATGGCTACACCTTC. It yields the protein CASSLRAGLYGYTF.

The chain couples TRBV24-1 to TRBJ1-5; possibly TRBD1 for D (6 bases). CDR1 and CDR2 (germline): KGHDR, SFDVKD. V was cut by 0 bases and J by 6 bases, with 23 bases left in between. CDR3 length: 19 amino acids. CDR3 bases: TGTGCCACCAGTGATTTGCTCTTGCGTCGGACAGAGGGTGGTCAGCCCCAGCATTTT. This gives the protein CATSDLLLRRTEGGQPQHF.

The gene calls are TRBV3-1 (or the pseudogene TRBV3-2) and TRBJ1-5; the match to TRBD1 covers 10 bases. The V gene end was trimmed by 0 bases and the J gene end by 5 bases; junction bases not matched to a gene: 16. Germline V lookup: CDR1 LGHDT, CDR2 YNNKEL (reference sequence). The CDR3 has 20 amino acids. The CDR3 is CASSQEFRDRGRGADQPQHF. The CDR3 DNA follows: TGTGCCAGCAGCCAAGAGTTTCGGGACAGGGGTAGGGGGGCAGATCAGCCCCAGCATTTT.

CDR3 sequence (DNA): TGTGCTAGCGCCACCGACAGGGGGTCAGAGACCCAGTACTTC. Amino acids: CASATDRGSETQYF. J is TRBJ2-5 and V is TRBV12-5, with 9 bases matching TRBD1. CDR3 size: 14 residues. In germline, CDR1 is LGHNT, CDR2 FRNRAP. V shed 9 bases, J shed 4 bases, and the junction held 9 bases outside the gene matches.

The rearrangement links TRBV10-3 to TRBJ2-7; the match to TRBD2 covers 11 bases. The CDR3 is 17 residues long. The germline CDR1 and CDR2 sequences are ENHRY and SYGVKD. V trimming: 4 bases; J trimming: 0 bases; junction bases outside the gene matches: 8. This CDR3 reads CAISGGLAGGHSYEQYF. The CDR3 DNA sequence: TGTGCCATCAGTGGAGGTCTAGCGGGAGGCCACTCCTACGAGCAGTACTTC.

The chain combines TRBV7-9 with TRBJ1-3; D is perhaps TRBD1 (5 bases). This CDR3 region has 14 residues. Germline V gene lookup returns CDR1 SEHNR and CDR2 FQNEAQ (reference sequence). V dropped 2 bases and J dropped 2 bases, with 7 bases sitting between them. The DNA of the CDR3 is TGTGCCAGCAGCTTACAGGGTCCTGGAAACACCATATATTTT. It translates to CASSLQGPGNTIYF.

The rearrangement links TRBV4-2 to TRBJ2-1, with 9 bases fitting TRBD2. Germline lookup yields CDR1 LGHNA and CDR2 YNFKEQ. CDR3 length: 17 residues. J lost 5 bases, V lost 4 bases, and 12 bases had no gene match. As DNA, the CDR3 is TGTGCCAGCAGCCCACAAGAGGGACTAGCAAGGGACAATGAGCAGTTCTTC. It codes for CASSPQEGLARDNEQFF.

The CDR3 here is CASSLRWAGVEEQYF. CDR3 coding DNA: TGTGCCAGCAGCTTGAGGTGGGCAGGGGTAGAGGAGCAGTACTTC. This sequence joins TRBV5-5 and TRBJ2-7; TRBD1 might be the D (6 bases). Looked up from germline, CDR1 is SGHKS and CDR2 is YYEKEE (reference sequence). CDR3 length equals 15 residues. With 1 base removed from V and 7 bases from J, the gap between germline ends came to 18 bases.

The chain uses TRBV23-1 and TRBJ1-2; D ambiguous. TRBV23-1 is assigned to the ORF class and has an uncertain function. V was trimmed by 8 bases and J by 8 bases, leaving 6 bases between them. The CDR3 has 9 amino acids. This chain's CDR3 is CASSIGYTF. In nucleotides, the CDR3 is TGCGCCAGCTCTATCGGCTACACCTTC.

This clone was detected once. The gene calls are TRBV29-1 and TRBJ1-3; D gene unclear. The CDR3 length is 14 residues. V was clipped by 3 bases and J by 0 bases, with 9 bases between them. Germline assignment: CDR1 SQVTM and CDR2 ANQGSEA. The CDR3 DNA sequence: TGCAGCGTTGAGGCAGGCTTCTCTGGAAACACCATATATTTT. Protein: CSVEAGFSGNTIYF.

The CDR3 DNA is TGTGCCAGCAGCTTTAGACAGGGGTTCTCCTACGAGCAGTACTTC. It yields the protein CASSFRQGFSYEQYF. V and J are TRBV11-2 and TRBJ2-7, with 8 positions matching TRBD1. The CDR3 extends over 15 amino acids. Germline lookup yields CDR1 SGHAT and CDR2 FQNNGV. Trimming at V came to 3 bases and at J to 0 bases, leaving 4 bases not matched to a gene.

The chain recombines TRBV4-1 with TRBJ2-2; 8 nucleotides match TRBD1. V was clipped by 1 base and J by 6 bases; unmatched bases: 7. The CDR3 consists of 16 residues. The V gene's germline CDR1 is MGHRA and CDR2 YSYEKL. The CDR3 is CASSQGQGPTAGELFF. CDR3 coding DNA: TGCGCCAGCAGCCAAGGACAGGGGCCAACGGCCGGGGAGCTGTTTTTT.

The chain joins TRBV6-6 to TRBJ2-7, with TRBD2 matching 8 bases. CDR1 and CDR2 from the germline V gene are MNHNY and SVGAGI (reference sequence). The CDR3 totals 15 residues. The V and J ends lost 3 bases and 1 base, in that order; junction bases with no gene match: 5. CDR3 DNA sequence: TGTGCCAGCAGTTATCCCGGGACTAGTTCCTACGAGCAGTACTTC. It specifies CASSYPGTSSYEQYF.

CDR3 residues: CATSGGQGLSEKLFF. CDR3 DNA: TGTGCCACCAGCGGGGGACAGGGTCTTAGTGAAAAACTGTTTTTT. The rearrangement joins TRBV15 to TRBJ1-4; TRBD1 agrees at 9 bases. V was pared by 5 bases and J by 7 bases, with 8 bases of the junction left unmatched. This CDR3 comprises 15 residues. The germline CDR1 and CDR2 sequences are LNHNV and YYDKDF (reference sequence).